These 5 T cell receptor beta chains originate from one sample sequenced in a study of CXCR3-negative and CXCR3-positive naive CD8 T cells. Findings of the study overall: For CXCR3-positive naive cells, TRB CDR3s were more hydrophobic than those of CXCR3-negative naive cells.

Their target antigens are unknown. Researchers prepared the TRB cDNA libraries using 5' RACE with UMI labels. TCRdb re-analyzed the 5' RACE reads; it lists each CDR3 protein once, without DNA. This repertoire includes approximately 90,000 distinct CDR3 sequences. The sample consisted of naive CXCR3+ CD8+ T cells from blood. Subset indicated: CD45RO-CCR7+CD27+CD95- naive CD8+ T cells expressing CXCR3 (TNR3+). The source is a human donor in good health. Some clones in this sample may be carry-over from other donors' samples.

J is TRBJ2-7 and V is TRBV5-6; TCRdb reports TRBD2, a call that lacks DNA to check it against. CDR3 size: 16 residues. Germline CDR1 and CDR2: SGHDT and YYEEEE. The CDR3 reads CASSSGQGWSLYEQYF.

The chain recombines TRBV25-1 with TRBJ2-7; TCRdb returns TRBD1, unconfirmable since there is no DNA. This CDR3 has 11 amino acids. Looked up from germline, CDR1 is MGHDK and CDR2 is SYGVNS. The chain's CDR3 is CASDQGSEQYF.

CDR3 in amino acids: CSVRTSESSYNEQFF. V gene TRBV29-1 combines with J gene TRBJ2-1; there is no DNA to check the TCRdb D call of TRBD2. CDR1 and CDR2 from the germline V gene are SQVTM and ANQGSEA. The CDR3 loop spans 15 amino acids.

CDR3 protein: CAISLAGTPTEQFF. This rearrangement joins TRBV10-3 to TRBJ2-1; no DNA is available, so the TRBD2 call from TCRdb remains unchecked. Germline V gives CDR1 ENHRY, CDR2 SYGVKD. This CDR3 has 14 amino acids.

The CDR3: CASSLSGMSSYNEQFF. The chain uses TRBV5-1 and TRBJ2-1; the TCRdb D gene call, TRBD2, has no DNA to confirm it. Per germline, CDR1 SGHRS and CDR2 YFSETQ. The CDR3 has 16 residues.